The 19 T cell receptor beta chains in this list originate from one sample, sequenced in a study of CD8 T cells in Susac syndrome. Reverse transcription of about 0.45 to 1 ug RNA used random hexamers. A single record per CDR3 protein comes from TCRdb applying MiXCR to the immunoSEQ multiplex PCR reads. The sample lists roughly 80,000 distinct CDR3 sequences, around 94% seen once, with about 0.25% in the top ten. The sequencing input was CD8+ T cells from PBMCs. These receptors were taken from a human donor in good health.

The gene calls are TRBV6-5 and TRBJ1-1; no clear D gene. CDR1 and CDR2 from the germline V gene are MNHEY and SVGAGI. V dropped 0 bases and J dropped 0 bases, with 8 bases sitting between them. The CDR3 runs to 15 residues. CDR3 in DNA: TGTGCCAGCAGTTACTCGATGGGTGTGAACACTGAAGCTTTCTTT. Its translation is CASSYSMGVNTEAFF.

The chain recombines TRBV7-9 with TRBJ2-3; D is unclear. The CDR3 runs to 16 residues. Germline V gives CDR1 SEHNR, CDR2 FQNEAQ (reference sequence). V was clipped by 4 bases and J by 0 bases, with 14 bases between them. The CDR3 loop is CASSYHRSLSTDTQYF. Here the CDR3 DNA reads TGTGCCAGCAGCTACCACCGGAGTTTAAGCACAGATACGCAGTATTTT. The full variable domain, with the rest looked up from reference TRBV7-9 and TRBJ2-3, is DTGVSQNPRHKITKRGQNVTFRCDPISEHNRLYWYRQTLGQGPEFLTYFQNEAQLEKSRLLSDRFSAERPKGSFSTLEIQRTEQGDSAMYLCASSYHRSLSTDTQYFGPGTRLTVL.

This rearrangement joins TRBV4-1 to TRBJ2-5; 8 bases agree with TRBD1. Germline V gene data show CDR1 as MGHRA and CDR2 as YSYEKL. CDR3 size: 16 residues. Trimming at V came to 0 bases and at J to 2 bases, leaving 5 bases not matched to a gene. The CDR3 loop is CASSQDPGTGQETQYF. The DNA of the CDR3 is TGCGCCAGCAGCCAAGATCCTGGGACAGGACAAGAGACCCAGTACTTC.

The chain carries TRBV4-3 and TRBJ2-1; 10 bases line up with TRBD2. The V segment lost 3 bases and the J segment 7 bases; nucleotides outside the gene matches: 6. The CDR3 is made up of 15 amino acids. Looked up from germline, CDR1 is LGHNA and CDR2 is YSLEER. The CDR3 DNA reads as TGCGCCAGCAGCCAGTATAGCGGGGGGAGGAATGAGCAGTTCTTC. Translated, it gives CASSQYSGGRNEQFF.

The chain combines TRBV4-1 with TRBJ1-5; no firm D call. V gave up 4 bases and J gave up 7 bases, with 11 bases separating them. Germline CDR1 MGHRA, CDR2 YSYEKL. The CDR3 is 13 residues long. As DNA, the CDR3 is TGCGCCAGCAGCCCTGAGCTGTACCAGCCCCAGCATTTT. It yields the protein CASSPELYQPQHF.

The chain recombines TRBV29-1 with TRBJ2-1, with TRBD2 matching over 8 bases. Per germline, CDR1 SQVTM and CDR2 ANQGSEA. Trimming removed 3 bases from V and 6 bases from J; junction bases left unmatched: 7. The CDR3 covers 14 residues. The CDR3 sequence: CSVDGTRASNEQFF. Here the CDR3 DNA reads TGCAGCGTTGACGGGACTAGGGCTTCCAATGAGCAGTTCTTC.

The rearrangement uses TRBV4-3 and TRBJ2-7, with TRBD1 identical over 9 bases. The CDR3 runs to 14 residues. The germline CDR1 and CDR2 sequences are LGHNA and YSLEER. After removal of 2 bases from V and 2 bases from J, the junction contained 1 base not matched to a gene. CDR3 in DNA: TGCGCCAGCAGCCAAAGGACAGGGGCCTACGAGCAGTACTTC. It encodes CASSQRTGAYEQYF.

The chain has TRBV29-1 and TRBJ1-2; 9 nucleotides line up with TRBD1. The germline V gene has CDR1 SQVTM and CDR2 ANQGSEA. The CDR3 contains 16 residues. After removal of 2 bases from V and 6 bases from J, the junction contained 13 bases not matched to a gene. This CDR3 reads CSVEPTRDRVSDGYTF. DNA of the CDR3: TGCAGCGTTGAACCTACCCGGGACAGGGTTTCGGATGGCTACACCTTC.

The chain recombines TRBV11-2 with TRBJ2-7; D is unresolved. Germline V CDR1 and CDR2: SGHAT, FQNNGV. Trimming removed 2 bases from V and 2 bases from J, with 10 bases in between. CDR3 length: 14 amino acids. DNA of the CDR3: TGTGCCAGCAGCTTATTAGAGGATCCCTACGAGCAGTACTTC. Encoded protein: CASSLLEDPYEQYF.

The V call is TRBV9, the J call TRBJ2-2; a possible D gene is TRBD1 (5 bases). Germline V lookup: CDR1 SGDLS, CDR2 YYNGEE. The CDR3 sequence is 14 residues long. Trimming shortened V by 5 bases and J by 6 bases, and 14 bases separated the two germline ends. CDR3 nucleotides: TGTGCCAGCAGTCCTCAGGGTACCTCCGGGGAGCTGTTTTTT. Its protein is CASSPQGTSGELFF.

The CDR3 coding sequence is TGCAGTGCTGGACAGGCGCGGTTCACAGATACGCAGTATTTT. Residues: CSAGQARFTDTQYF. The rearrangement uses TRBV20-1 and TRBJ2-3; 7 nucleotides agree with TRBD1. The length of the CDR3 is 14 residues. Germline values: CDR1 DFQATT, CDR2 SNEGSKA (reference sequence). Trimming removed 5 bases from V and 2 bases from J; junction bases left unmatched: 7.

The rearrangement joins TRBV7-8 to TRBJ1-2; D is unclear. Per the germline V gene, CDR1 is SGHVS and CDR2 is FQNEAQ. The CDR3 covers 13 residues. The ends were cut back, 8 bases at V and 6 bases at J, with 16 bases in the middle. CDR3 nucleotide sequence: TGTGCCAGCGGGAAAGGATTTGCGGATGGCTACACCTTC. The encoded protein is CASGKGFADGYTF.

The CDR3 DNA reads TGTGCCAGCAGCTTAGTGCTCCGGGGCCCCAGCGCCCTCCACTTT. It yields the protein CASSLVLRGPSALHF. The rearrangement links TRBV11-2 to TRBJ1-6, with a possible D match to TRBD1 (5 bases). Germline V gene data show CDR1 as SGHAT and CDR2 as FQNNGV. The germline V and J ends were trimmed by 1 base and 14 bases, with 18 bases remaining between them. The CDR3 consists of 15 residues.

This chain links TRBV7-9 with TRBJ2-7; D remains unclear. V shed 5 bases and J shed 2 bases, with 7 bases lying between them. This CDR3 has 12 residues. Germline CDR1 is SEHNR and CDR2 is FQNEAQ (reference sequence). CDR3 coding DNA: TGTGCCAGCAGCCTAGACCCCTACGAGCAGTACGTC. This encodes CASSLDPYEQYV.

The V call is TRBV27, the J call TRBJ2-1; 10 bases fit TRBD1. V trimming: 8 bases; J trimming: 8 bases; junction bases outside the gene matches: 12. In germline, CDR1 is MNHEY, CDR2 SMNVEV (reference sequence). CDR3 length: 15 amino acids. CDR3 in DNA: TGTGCCAGCCAAGGTGGGACAGGGGTTCTCCATGAGCAGTTCTTC. Encoded protein: CASQGGTGVLHEQFF.

The V call is TRBV24-1, the J call TRBJ2-6; D is undetermined. V gave up 3 bases and J gave up 0 bases, with 8 bases separating them. CDR1 KGHDR and CDR2 SFDVKD come from the germline V gene. CDR3 size: 16 residues. Written as DNA, the CDR3 is TGTGCCACCAGTGATCCAGGTTCCTCTGGGGCCAACGTCCTGACTTTC. Translated: CATSDPGSSGANVLTF.

The rearrangement links TRBV9 to TRBJ1-2; D is possibly TRBD1 (6 bases). Looked up from germline, CDR1 is SGDLS and CDR2 is YYNGEE. This CDR3 has 13 amino acids. Trimming removed 2 bases from V and 4 bases from J, with 9 bases in between. CDR3 loop: CASSVGQTYGYTF. CDR3 nucleotide sequence: TGTGCCAGCAGCGTTGGACAGACCTATGGCTACACCTTC.

This clonotype was counted only a few times. The CDR3 sequence: CASSLQGNNEQFF. CDR3 DNA: TGTGCCAGCAGTTTACAGGGGAACAATGAGCAGTTCTTC. This chain uses TRBV27 with TRBJ2-1; maybe TRBD1 (6 bases). Trimming took 2 bases from V and 5 from J, leaving 7 bases between them. This CDR3 contains 13 residues. The germline V gene has CDR1 MNHEY and CDR2 SMNVEV (reference sequence).

The DNA for the CDR3 is TGTGCCAGCAGCTTCGGGACGACCTCCGAGCAGTACTTC. Translation: CASSFGTTSEQYF. The rearrangement links TRBV11-2 to TRBJ2-7; D assignment may be TRBD1 or TRBD2 (5 bases each). CDR3 length: 13 amino acids. The ends were cut back, 3 bases at V and 6 bases at J, with 12 bases in the middle. Germline CDR1 is SGHAT and CDR2 is FQNNGV. The variable domain in full, with the rest retrieved from reference TRBV11-2 and TRBJ2-7, is EAGVAQSPRYKIIEKRQSVAFWCNPISGHATLYWYQQILGQGPKLLIQFQNNGVVDDSQLPKDRFSAERLKGVDSTLKIQPAKLEDSAVYLCASSFGTTSEQYFGPGTRLTVT.